This TCR beta chain comes out of a study of shared clonotypes between healthy human individuals. V gave up 5 bases and J gave up 2 bases; unmatched junction bases: 5. The germline V gene encodes CDR1 SNHLY and CDR2 FYNNEI. The CDR3 contains 14 residues. What was sequenced on ten immunoSEQ deep assay plates was unsorted PBMC DNA. Sequenced by immunoSEQ multiplex PCR; TCRdb stores in-frame clones only, minus some. The sample carries about 490,000 clones, over 65% recorded once. The TCR comes from a woman in her forties in good health. Some clones in this sample may be carry-over from other donors' samples. V is TRBV2 and J is TRBJ1-1; 7 positions match TRBD1. What was sequenced was PBMCs. The DNA of the CDR3 is TGTGCCAGCAGTCCGGGACAGATTAACACTGAAGCTTTCTTT. Its protein is CASSPGQINTEAFF.